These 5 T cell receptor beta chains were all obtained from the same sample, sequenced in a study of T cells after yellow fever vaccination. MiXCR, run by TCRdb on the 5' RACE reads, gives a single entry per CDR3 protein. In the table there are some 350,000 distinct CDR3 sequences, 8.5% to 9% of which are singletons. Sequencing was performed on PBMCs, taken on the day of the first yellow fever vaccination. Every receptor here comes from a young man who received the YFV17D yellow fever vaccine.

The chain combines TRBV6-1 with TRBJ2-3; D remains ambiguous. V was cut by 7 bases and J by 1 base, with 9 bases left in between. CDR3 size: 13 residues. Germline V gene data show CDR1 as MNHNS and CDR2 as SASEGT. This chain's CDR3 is CASIRVGTDTQYF. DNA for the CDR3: TGTGCCAGCATACGGGTGGGCACAGATACGCAGTATTTT.

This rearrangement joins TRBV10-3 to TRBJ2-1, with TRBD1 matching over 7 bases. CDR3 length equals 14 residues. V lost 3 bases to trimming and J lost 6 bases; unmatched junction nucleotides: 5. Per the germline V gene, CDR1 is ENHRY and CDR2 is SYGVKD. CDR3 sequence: CAISEDREGNEQFF. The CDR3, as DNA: TGTGCCATCAGTGAAGACAGGGAAGGCAATGAGCAGTTCTTC.

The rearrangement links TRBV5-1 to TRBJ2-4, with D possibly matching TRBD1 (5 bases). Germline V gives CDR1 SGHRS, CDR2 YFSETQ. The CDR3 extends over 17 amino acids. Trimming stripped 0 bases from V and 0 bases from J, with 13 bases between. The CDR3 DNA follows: TGCGCCAGCAGCTTGGATTCCGAAGGGGTAGCCAAAAACATTCAGTACTTC. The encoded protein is CASSLDSEGVAKNIQYF.

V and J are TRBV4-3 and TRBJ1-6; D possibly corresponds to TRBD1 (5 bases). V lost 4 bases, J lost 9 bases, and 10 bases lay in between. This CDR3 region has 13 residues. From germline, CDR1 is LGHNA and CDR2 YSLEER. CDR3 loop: CASSPQRGSPLHF. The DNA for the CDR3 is TGCGCCAGCAGCCCTCAAAGGGGTTCACCCCTCCACTTT.

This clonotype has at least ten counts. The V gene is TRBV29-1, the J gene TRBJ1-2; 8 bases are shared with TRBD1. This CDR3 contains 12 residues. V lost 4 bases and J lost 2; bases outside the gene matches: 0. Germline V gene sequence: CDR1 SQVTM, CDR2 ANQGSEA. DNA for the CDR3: TGCAGCGTTGGGGACAGGAACTATGGCTACACCTTC. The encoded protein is CSVGDRNYGYTF.